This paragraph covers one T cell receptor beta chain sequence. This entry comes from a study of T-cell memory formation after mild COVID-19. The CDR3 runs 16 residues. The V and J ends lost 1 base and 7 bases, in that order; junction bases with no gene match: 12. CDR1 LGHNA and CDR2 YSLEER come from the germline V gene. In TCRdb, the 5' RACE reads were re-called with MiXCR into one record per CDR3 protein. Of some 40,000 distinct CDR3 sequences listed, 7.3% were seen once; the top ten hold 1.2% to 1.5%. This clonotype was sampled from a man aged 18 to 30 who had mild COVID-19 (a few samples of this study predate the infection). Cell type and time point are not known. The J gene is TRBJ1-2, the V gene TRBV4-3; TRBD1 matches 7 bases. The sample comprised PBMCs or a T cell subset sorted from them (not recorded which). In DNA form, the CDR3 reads TGCGCCAGCAGCCAAGGCAGCGGAGGGGGCAGTAGTGGCTACACCTTC. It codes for CASSQGSGGGSSGYTF.